This passage covers 19 T cell receptor beta chains from one sample sequenced in a study of cytomegalovirus exposure and HLA in healthy donors. The primer mix had 60 Vbeta and 13 Jbeta primers. Some clones are missing from TCRdb's copy, which holds only in-frame ones; the method was immunoSEQ multiplex PCR. The profile covers around 120,000 clones, with approximately 85% appearing a single time and 11% taken by the ten largest. The sample was PBMCs. The receptors come from a male donor in good health and CMV-seropositive.

Comments on this clone: One junction end does not reproduce the germline sequence, and a read error may be involved. The rearrangement links TRBV5-4 to TRBJ2-4; D ambiguous. CDR1 is SGHNT and CDR2 is YYREEE in the germline V gene (reference sequence). The CDR3 has 12 amino acids. The CDR3 loop reads CATRSLRNSQYF. The CDR3 coding sequence is TGTGCCACCCGGTCCCTTCGAAACAGTCAGTACTTC.

The chain employs TRBV7-9 and TRBJ2-1; 13 bases are a match to TRBD2. V dropped 5 bases and J dropped 8; count of bases not matched to a gene: 6. The length of the CDR3 is 15 residues. Per the germline V gene, CDR1 is SEHNR and CDR2 is FQNEAQ (reference sequence). The CDR3 loop is CASSETSGRLDEQFF. In DNA, the CDR3 is TGTGCCAGCAGCGAGACTAGCGGGAGGTTGGATGAGCAGTTCTTC. The whole variable domain, remainder taken from reference TRBV7-9 and TRBJ2-1, is DTGVSQNPRHKITKRGQNVTFRCDPISEHNRLYWYRQTLGQGPEFLTYFQNEAQLEKSRLLSDRFSAERPKGSFSTLEIQRTEQGDSAMYLCASSETSGRLDEQFFGPGTRLTVL.

V is TRBV7-2 and J is TRBJ2-7; 8 nucleotides line up with TRBD2. Germline CDR1 reads SGHTA; CDR2 reads FQGNSA. CDR3 length: 13 residues. CDR3 nucleotide sequence: TGTGCTACTAACGGGGGGGGTCCGCACGAGCAGTACTTC. This encodes CATNGGGPHEQYF. Based on the CDR3 plus reference TRBV7-2 and TRBJ2-7, the full variable domain is GAGVSQSPSNKVTEKGKDVELRCDPISGHTALYWYRQSLGQGLEFLIYFQGNSAPDKSGLPSDRFSAERTGGSVSTLTIQRTQQEDSAVYLCATNGGGPHEQYFGPGTRLTVT.

Turning to this clone: The junction departs from the called germline gene at one end, perhaps through a read error. In nucleotides, the CDR3 is TGTTCCAGCAGGGAAGGGGGCCTAGGGTCCAATGAGCAGTTCTTC. Residues: CSSREGGLGSNEQFF. The rearrangement links TRBV7-9 to TRBJ2-1, with TRBD1 identical over 7 bases. The CDR3 consists of 15 residues. Germline V lookup: CDR1 SEHNR, CDR2 FQNEAQ (reference sequence).

The J gene is TRBJ2-7, the V gene TRBV18; perhaps TRBD1 as D (5 bases). Germline V lookup: CDR1 KGHSH, CDR2 LQKENI. This CDR3 is 14 amino acids long. Trimming took 2 bases from V and 5 from J, leaving 13 bases between them. CDR3: CASSPNVQDHEQYF. Here the CDR3 DNA reads TGTGCCAGCTCACCAAATGTACAGGACCACGAGCAGTACTTC. Full variable domain (rest looked up from reference TRBV18 and TRBJ2-7): NAGVMQNPRHLVRRRGQEARLRCSPMKGHSHVYWYRQLPEEGLKFMVYLQKENIIDESGMPKERFSAEFPKEGPSILRIQQVVRGDSAAYFCASSPNVQDHEQYFGPGTRLTVT.

The chain carries TRBV19 and TRBJ2-5, with D tentatively TRBD2 (6 bases). Trimming stripped 1 base from V and 2 bases from J, with 17 bases between. This CDR3 contains 17 residues. Per germline, CDR1 LNHDA and CDR2 SQIVND (reference sequence). The CDR3 sequence is CASSIGLWRGLQETQYF. The CDR3 coding sequence is TGTGCCAGTAGTATAGGGTTGTGGAGGGGCCTTCAAGAGACCCAGTACTTC. The full variable domain, its missing parts supplied by reference TRBV19 and TRBJ2-5, is DGGITQSPKYLFRKEGQNVTLSCEQNLNHDAMYWYRQDPGQGLRLIYYSQIVNDFQKGDIAEGYSVSREKKESFPLTVTSAQKNPTAFYLCASSIGLWRGLQETQYFGPGTRLLVL.

This clone was recorded once. The genes are TRBV6-5 and TRBJ1-5; 9 bases agree with TRBD1. The V segment lost 6 bases and the J segment 4 bases; nucleotides outside the gene matches: 7. The CDR3 contains 15 residues. Germline loops: CDR1 MNHEY, CDR2 SVGAGI. CDR3 sequence (DNA): TGTGCCAGCAGATTTGGACAGGGGCAGAATCAGCCCCAGCATTTT. As protein: CASRFGQGQNQPQHF.

This sequence joins TRBV7-9 and TRBJ2-1; 7 bases fit TRBD2. The trim removed 8 bases at V and 8 bases at J, leaving 24 bases unmatched. From germline, CDR1 is SEHNR and CDR2 FQNEAQ (reference sequence). The CDR3 loop spans 18 amino acids. The CDR3 spells CASRKAPRGAGRVDEQFF. DNA for the CDR3: TGTGCCAGCCGAAAAGCGCCCCGGGGCGCAGGGAGGGTCGATGAGCAGTTCTTC.

The chain links TRBV7-9 to TRBJ2-7; possibly TRBD2 for D (7 bases). CDR3 length: 14 residues. V was cut by 1 base and J by 7 bases, with 14 bases left in between. The germline V gene encodes CDR1 SEHNR and CDR2 FQNEAQ (reference sequence). CDR3 coding DNA: TGTGCCAGCAGCTTAGGGGGGGGCGTTGGTGAGCAGTACTTC. Amino acid sequence: CASSLGGGVGEQYF.

The V call is TRBV7-9, the J call TRBJ1-1, with D perhaps matching TRBD1 (6 bases). Trimming cost V 7 bases and J 0 bases, with 9 bases left between them. Germline-derived CDR1 and CDR2 are SEHNR and FQNEAQ (reference sequence). The CDR3 has 13 amino acids. The CDR3: CASTGTLNTEAFF. DNA of the CDR3: TGTGCCAGCACCGGGACATTGAACACTGAAGCTTTCTTT.

The genes are TRBV19 and TRBJ2-2, with TRBD2 identical over 8 bases. The V gene's germline CDR1 is LNHDA and CDR2 SQIVND (reference sequence). V shed 6 bases and J 4 bases; nucleotides not matched to a gene: 4. CDR3 length: 14 amino acids. CDR3 DNA: TGTGCCAGTAGGACTAGCGATATCACCGGGGAGCTGTTTTTT. As protein: CASRTSDITGELFF.

The chain uses TRBV11-1 and TRBJ2-2; D is perhaps TRBD2 (7 bases). V lost 4 bases, J lost 6 bases, and 12 bases lay in between. The CDR3 has 14 residues. In germline, CDR1 is SGHAT, CDR2 FQDESV (reference sequence). The CDR3, as DNA: TGTGCCAGCAGCTGGCGGGGGCTCTCCGGGGAGCTGTTTTTT. It specifies CASSWRGLSGELFF.

Comment on this clone: The junction and the germline gene differ at one end; a read error may be behind it. The CDR3 loop reads CASSERASRAIF. In nucleotides, the CDR3 is TGTGCCAGCAGTGAAAGGGCTTCCAGGGCGATCTTC. The V and J genes are TRBV2 and TRBJ2-1; possibly TRBD1 for D (5 bases). CDR3 length equals 12 residues. Germline CDR1 is SNHLY and CDR2 is FYNNEI.

The CDR3 bases are TGTGCCATCAGCGGGAGGGGGGACGGCACAGATACGCAGTATTTT. Its translation: CAISGRGDGTDTQYF. V gene TRBV10-3 combines with J gene TRBJ2-3; 8 nucleotides agree with TRBD2. This CDR3 has 15 amino acids. CDR1 is ENHRY and CDR2 is SYGVKD in the germline V gene. J was trimmed by 1 base and V by 6 bases; bases with no gene match: 6.

This chain connects TRBV7-2 to TRBJ2-3; D is perhaps TRBD2 (5 bases). V was shortened by 1 base and J by 2 bases, with 13 bases between the two germline ends. Germline lookup yields CDR1 SGHTA and CDR2 FQGNSA. The CDR3 runs 16 residues. The CDR3 here is CASSLGVGDTTDTQYF. CDR3 bases: TGTGCCAGCAGCTTAGGGGTGGGAGACACCACAGATACGCAGTATTTT.

The rearrangement joins TRBV7-2 to TRBJ1-1, with D hard to call. Germline lookup yields CDR1 SGHTA and CDR2 FQGNSA. V shed 2 bases and J shed 1 base, with 8 bases lying between them. This CDR3 is built from 14 residues. CDR3 protein: CASSLLGGNTEAFF. In DNA form, the CDR3 reads TGTGCCAGCAGCTTATTGGGAGGGAACACTGAAGCTTTCTTT.

This chain links TRBV21-1 with TRBJ2-7; TRBD1, the table's D call, was not compared with the DNA. TRBV21-1 is an annotated pseudogene. The CDR3 sequence is 13 residues long. Written as DNA, the CDR3 is TGTGCCAGCAAAGACAGGTTCCTTTACGAGCAGTACTTC. Protein sequence: CASKDRFLYEQYF.

This clone was found once. The chain combines TRBV5-4 with TRBJ1-3; no firm D call. Looked up from germline, CDR1 is SGHNT and CDR2 is YYREEE (reference sequence). This CDR3 spans 15 amino acids. V lost 4 bases and J 6 bases, leaving 17 bases between the germline ends. Here the CDR3 reads CASSLNREFENTIYF. The CDR3 region has the DNA TGTGCCAGCAGCCTCAATAGGGAGTTTGAAAACACCATATATTTT.

Here the CDR3 reads CAISERGLAGGSSYNEQFF. CDR3 nucleotides: TGTGCCATCAGTGAAAGGGGACTAGCGGGAGGGAGCTCCTACAATGAGCAGTTCTTC. The V and J genes are TRBV10-3 and TRBJ2-1; 16 bases match TRBD2. Per germline, CDR1 ENHRY and CDR2 SYGVKD. The J segment lost 0 bases and the V segment lost 3 bases, leaving 5 bases of the junction unmatched. This CDR3 comprises 19 residues.